The 4 T cell receptor beta chains presented below share a single source sample, sequenced in a study of beta chain features in type 1 diabetes. Since all of the isolated RNA was reverse transcribed, expressed TCRB transcripts were what got sequenced. Clones were sequenced by immunoSEQ multiplex PCR, and TCRdb holds only the in-frame ones, with some missing. The sample records hundreds of thousands of clones, about an eighth being singletons. What was sequenced was naive CD4+ T cells from blood. The source of these receptors is a woman under 30 in good health.

The V call is TRBV7-3, the J call TRBJ1-2; 9 nucleotides match TRBD1. Germline loops: CDR1 SGHTA, CDR2 FQGTGA. The V gene end was trimmed by 2 bases and the J gene end by 5 bases; junction bases not matched to a gene: 9. The CDR3 is made up of 16 amino acids. CDR3 amino acids: CASSLHGQGIGYGYTF. The CDR3 DNA reads TGTGCCAGCAGCTTACATGGACAGGGGATAGGGTATGGCTACACCTTC.

The chain employs TRBV14 and TRBJ1-2; D remains ambiguous. CDR1 is SGHDN and CDR2 is FVKESK in the germline V gene. V lost 3 bases and J lost 3, with 17 bases in between. The CDR3 sequence is 16 residues long. The CDR3 bases are TGTGCCAGCAGCCACAGGCAGGCCCCGGGCTACTATGGCTACACCTTC. Its protein is CASSHRQAPGYYGYTF.

The chain links TRBV9 to TRBJ2-5; no reliable D call. With 3 bases removed from V and 1 base from J, the gap between germline ends came to 7 bases. The CDR3 has 13 amino acids. Germline values: CDR1 SGDLS, CDR2 YYNGEE. The CDR3 is CASSGPFQETQYF. DNA for the CDR3: TGTGCCAGCAGCGGACCCTTCCAAGAGACCCAGTACTTC.

This clone was observed a few times. The identical CDR3 is also encoded by other nucleotide sequences in the sample. The chain has TRBV7-2 and TRBJ2-3; TRBD2 matches 10 bases. CDR1 SGHTA and CDR2 FQGNSA come from the germline V gene. After removal of 3 bases from V and 2 bases from J, the junction contained 2 bases not matched to a gene. The CDR3 sequence is 15 residues long. The CDR3 nucleotides read TGTGCCAGCAGCTTCCTAGCGGGAGTCACAGATACGCAGTATTTT. This encodes CASSFLAGVTDTQYF.